The 24 T cell receptor beta chains below all came from one sample that was sequenced in a study of low-dose radiotherapy and immunotherapy resistance in tumors. Time point in this sample: before trial treatment. Both TCRalpha and TCRbeta chains were reverse transcribed with V-gene-specific primers. Amplification, which lasted 20 PCR cycles, used a constant-region primer and V-primer adapter to amplify TCRs. TCRdb itself ran the reads through MiXCR, one entry per CDR3 protein. Found here are 85,000 to 95,000 distinct CDR3 sequences, more than 8.5% of them singletons; the top ten hold more than 0.85%. The starting material was PBMCs, obtained before treatment. The receptors derive from a male donor with prostate cancer.

This clonotype was observed at least ten times. The gene calls are TRBV14 and TRBJ2-1; TRBD2 matches at 9 bases. With V trimmed by 1 base and J by 10 bases, 8 bases remained unmatched. CDR3 length: 15 residues. The germline gives CDR1 SGHDN, CDR2 FVKESK. This CDR3 reads CASSQVGTSSVEQFF. CDR3 DNA sequence: TGTGCCAGCAGCCAAGTCGGGACTAGCTCGGTCGAGCAGTTCTTC.

This clonotype was counted many times. V is TRBV7-9 and J is TRBJ2-3; D is undetermined. V was shortened by 0 bases and J by 4 bases, with 5 bases between the two germline ends. There are 13 residues in the CDR3. The germline CDR1 and CDR2 sequences are SEHNR and FQNEAQ (reference sequence). The CDR3, as DNA: TGTGCCAGCAGCTTAGCAGCCGCAGATACGCAGTATTTT. Its translation: CASSLAAADTQYF. The complete variable domain, with remaining parts taken from reference TRBV7-9 and TRBJ2-3, reads DTGVSQNPRHKITKRGQNVTFRCDPISEHNRLYWYRQTLGQGPEFLTYFQNEAQLEKSRLLSDRFSAERPKGSFSTLEIQRTEQGDSAMYLCASSLAAADTQYFGPGTRLTVL.

This clonotype has ten or more counts. The chain links TRBV29-1 to TRBJ2-7; D might be TRBD2 (5 bases). Trimming left V 5 bases short and J 2 bases short, with 16 bases between. The CDR3 covers 14 residues. Germline values: CDR1 SQVTM, CDR2 ANQGSEA. The DNA of the CDR3 is TGCAGCGTTACTCTGGGGAGTAGCGCCTACGAGCAGTACTTC. Protein: CSVTLGSSAYEQYF.

The table lists this clonotype with many counts. CDR3 amino acids: CASSQVGGTYEQYF. For the CDR3, the DNA is TGCGCCAGCAGCCAAGTCGGGGGTACCTACGAGCAGTACTTC. The chain carries TRBV4-3 and TRBJ2-7; perhaps TRBD2 as D (6 bases). Germline V lookup: CDR1 LGHNA, CDR2 YSLEER. This CDR3 is 14 amino acids long. V was shortened by 1 base and J by 2 bases, with 9 bases between the two germline ends.

This clonotype showed up many times. This chain connects TRBV12-3 or TRBV12-4 to TRBJ2-5; the match to TRBD1 covers 10 bases. V gave up 6 bases and J gave up 7 bases; unmatched junction bases: 11. The CDR3 is 15 residues long. The chain's CDR3 is CASSSGQGGVGTQYF. CDR3 DNA sequence: TGTGCCAGCAGCTCCGGACAGGGGGGCGTTGGGACCCAGTACTTC.

This clonotype came up many times. The chain is built from TRBV7-8 and TRBJ2-5, with D perhaps matching TRBD2 (6 bases). Germline V gene sequence: CDR1 SGHVS, CDR2 FQNEAQ. The CDR3 is made up of 16 amino acids. V gave up 5 bases and J gave up 5 bases, with 21 bases separating them. CDR3 sequence reads: CASSLNVWDFGETQYF. The CDR3 coding sequence is TGTGCCAGCAGCCTCAATGTGTGGGACTTCGGGGAGACCCAGTACTTC.

Many counts were recorded for this clonotype. V is TRBV19 and J is TRBJ1-5; D uncertain. CDR1 is LNHDA and CDR2 is SQIVND in the germline V gene (reference sequence). V lost 5 bases, J lost 5 bases, and 13 bases lay in between. This CDR3 has 14 amino acids. The CDR3 spells CASSSPNSDQPQHF. The DNA of the CDR3 is TGTGCCAGTAGTTCACCAAACAGCGATCAGCCCCAGCATTTT.

This clonotype was detected ten times or more. The chain couples TRBV2 to TRBJ2-2, with TRBD2 matching over 14 bases. CDR1 SNHLY and CDR2 FYNNEI come from the germline V gene. V was clipped by 6 bases and J by 5 bases; unmatched bases: 11. The CDR3 covers 18 residues. The CDR3 DNA sequence: TGTGCCAGCAGGGACAGTGGGACTAGCGGGAGAGGTACCGGGGAGCTGTTTTTT. It is translated as CASRDSGTSGRGTGELFF. The full variable domain, completed using reference TRBV2 and TRBJ2-2, is EPEVTQTPSHQVTQMGQEVILRCVPISNHLYFYWYRQILGQKVEFLVSFYNNEISEKSEIFDDQFSVERPDGSNFTLKIRSTKLEDSAMYFCASRDSGTSGRGTGELFFGEGSRLTVL.

This clonotype was seen many times. The chain links TRBV30 to TRBJ1-2, with D possibly TRBD1 on 6 matching bases. The CDR3 is made up of 15 amino acids. The V end was cut by 4 bases, the J end by 6 bases, with 21 bases between. Looked up from germline, CDR1 is GTSNPN and CDR2 is SVGIG (reference sequence). In DNA form, the CDR3 reads TGTGCCTGGAACCGTCCCCTGGAGGGGGGGAATGGCTACACCTTC. The encoded protein is CAWNRPLEGGNGYTF.

This clonotype was counted many times. This chain uses TRBV18 with TRBJ2-2; 8 bases agree with TRBD2. Germline V gives CDR1 KGHSH, CDR2 LQKENI. The CDR3 sequence is 16 residues long. With V trimmed by 0 bases and J by 7 bases, 7 bases remained unmatched. The CDR3 loop reads CASSPPNGRDVGELFF. For the CDR3, the DNA is TGTGCCAGCTCACCACCCAACGGGAGGGACGTCGGGGAGCTGTTTTTT.

This clonotype was counted ten times or more. The J gene is TRBJ2-3, the V gene TRBV19, with 14 bases matching TRBD2. From germline, CDR1 is LNHDA and CDR2 SQIVND (reference sequence). This CDR3 region has 17 residues. J was trimmed by 3 bases and V by 5 bases; bases with no gene match: 7. For the CDR3, the DNA is TGTGCCAGTAGTTCCTCGACTAGCGGGAGGGAAACAGATACGCAGTATTTT. It translates to CASSSSTSGRETDTQYF.

Many counts were recorded for this clonotype. The J gene is TRBJ2-7, the V gene TRBV28; unclear D gene. The CDR3 spans 15 residues. Trimming stripped 6 bases from V and 4 bases from J, with 19 bases between. In germline, CDR1 is MDHEN, CDR2 SYDVKM. The CDR3 bases are TGTGCCAGCAGCGGAAATGGCTTCGCTAGGTACGAGCAGTACTTC. Amino acids: CASSGNGFARYEQYF.

With regard to this clonotype: One end of the junction is discordant with germline, which a read error may explain. The chain combines TRBV5-4 with TRBJ2-1; 9 nucleotides match TRBD2. Germline loops: CDR1 SGHNT, CDR2 YYREEE (reference sequence). The CDR3 sequence is 13 residues long. The DNA of the CDR3 is TGTGCCAGCAGCTCGTCGGGGAGCGGGAGGTTAATCTTC. Protein sequence: CASSSSGSGRLIF.

This clonotype was detected only a few times. CDR3: CAWRLQGAGANVLTF. Written as DNA, the CDR3 is TGTGCCTGGAGGCTACAGGGAGCTGGGGCCAACGTCCTGACTTTC. The chain has TRBV30 and TRBJ2-6, with D possibly being TRBD1 (6 bases). The CDR3 is 15 residues long. CDR1 is GTSNPN and CDR2 is SVGIG in the germline V gene (reference sequence). The V end was cut by 3 bases, the J end by 2 bases, with 11 bases between. Full variable domain (outside the CDR3, taken from reference TRBV30 and TRBJ2-6): SQTIHQWPATLVQPVGSPLSLECTVEGTSNPNLYWYRQAAGRGLQLLFYSVGIGQISSEVPQNLSASRPQDRQFILSSKKLLLSDSGFYLCAWRLQGAGANVLTFGAGSRLTVL.

This clonotype was counted at least ten times. The chain links TRBV4-3 to TRBJ2-1; no clear D gene. This CDR3 has 14 amino acids. Germline V gene lookup returns CDR1 LGHNA and CDR2 YSLEER. The V end was cut by 0 bases, the J end by 4 bases, with 7 bases between. CDR3 protein: CASSQELVYNEQFF. The CDR3 nucleotides read TGCGCCAGCAGCCAAGAATTAGTTTACAATGAGCAGTTCTTC.

This clonotype was observed at least ten times. This chain uses TRBV7-3 with TRBJ2-5, with D possibly matching TRBD1 (6 bases). This CDR3 region has 15 residues. From germline, CDR1 is SGHTA and CDR2 FQGTGA. With 2 bases removed from V and 3 bases from J, the gap between germline ends came to 13 bases. The CDR3 protein is CASSLGVNREETQYF. CDR3 DNA sequence: TGTGCCAGCAGCTTAGGGGTAAACAGGGAAGAGACCCAGTACTTC.

In its sample, this clonotype was seen many times. The CDR3 DNA follows: TGTGCCAGCAGCCTGCGAGGGATCCGTGACTACGAGCAGTACTTC. Encoded protein: CASSLRGIRDYEQYF. The chain links TRBV3-1 to TRBJ2-7; D perhaps matches TRBD2 (5 bases). CDR1 and CDR2 (germline): LGHDT, YNNKEL (reference sequence). The CDR3 totals 15 residues. Between the trimmed V and J ends, which lost 4 bases and 3 bases, there was a span of 16 bases.

This clonotype showed up many times. This sequence joins TRBV13 and TRBJ2-2, with 11 nucleotides matching TRBD2. The CDR3 contains 17 residues. Losses at the gene ends were 3 bases for V and 2 bases for J; bases not matched to a gene: 5. From germline, CDR1 is PRHDT and CDR2 FYEKMQ (reference sequence). The DNA for the CDR3 is TGTGCCAGCAGCTTGGGACTAGCGGAGACAAACACCGGGGAGCTGTTTTTT. Encoded protein: CASSLGLAETNTGELFF. Full variable domain (remainder filled in from reference TRBV13 and TRBJ2-2): AAGVIQSPRHLIKEKRETATLKCYPIPRHDTVYWYQQGPGQDPQFLISFYEKMQSDKGSIPDRFSAQQFSDYHSELNMSSLELGDSALYFCASSLGLAETNTGELFFGEGSRLTVL.

This clonotype was detected ten times or more. The V gene is TRBV3-1, the J gene TRBJ2-7; 9 bases map to TRBD2. Germline V gene lookup returns CDR1 LGHDT and CDR2 YNNKEL (reference sequence). The CDR3 sequence is 14 residues long. After removal of 3 bases from V and 4 bases from J, the junction contained 4 bases not matched to a gene. This CDR3 is CASSHPSGMYEQYF. CDR3 DNA sequence: TGTGCCAGCAGCCATCCTAGCGGGATGTACGAGCAGTACTTC.

In its sample, this clonotype was seen many times. The gene calls are TRBV6-5 and TRBJ2-7, with 8 nucleotides matching TRBD1. This CDR3 has 15 amino acids. Germline values: CDR1 MNHEY, CDR2 SVGAGI. After removal of 2 bases from V and 7 bases from J, the junction contained 10 bases not matched to a gene. The CDR3 region has the DNA TGTGCCAGCAGTTACGCTGCAGGGGGCGCGGGAGAGCAGTACTTC. It codes for CASSYAAGGAGEQYF.

To note about this clonotype: A much larger clone differs from this one at a single base, so this may be a read error. The rearrangement links TRBV4-3 to TRBJ2-2, with D perhaps TRBD2 (5 bases). The germline V gene has CDR1 LGHNA and CDR2 YSLEER. CDR3 length: 14 amino acids. DNA for the CDR3: TGCGCCAGCAGCCAAGATCGCGGTTTCGGGAAGCTGTTTTTT. This translates into CASSQDRGFGKLFF.

The V gene is TRBV7-9, the J gene TRBJ1-1; tentative D call: TRBD1 (6 bases). Germline V gene lookup returns CDR1 SEHNR and CDR2 FQNEAQ (reference sequence). The CDR3 length is 13 residues. The V and J ends lost 11 bases and 4 bases respectively, with 17 bases between them. CDR3 in amino acids: CAGLQGEGTEAFF. CDR3 bases: TGTGCCGGACTACAGGGTGAGGGCACTGAAGCTTTCTTT. Based on the CDR3 plus reference TRBV7-9 and TRBJ1-1, the full variable domain is DTGVSQNPRHKITKRGQNVTFRCDPISEHNRLYWYRQTLGQGPEFLTYFQNEAQLEKSRLLSDRFSAERPKGSFSTLEIQRTEQGDSAMYLCAGLQGEGTEAFFGQGTRLTVV.

This clonotype was found many times. The chain uses TRBV20-1 and TRBJ2-1, with D possibly matching TRBD2 (6 bases). V lost 5 bases to trimming and J lost 3 bases, with 11 bases between them. CDR3 length: 13 residues. Germline assignment: CDR1 DFQATT and CDR2 SNEGSKA (reference sequence). In nucleotides, the CDR3 is TGCAGTGCTCCGGGGGTCTACTACAATGAGCAGTTCTTC. It specifies CSAPGVYYNEQFF.

This clonotype was detected once. The conserved phenylalanine or tryptophan normally closing the CDR3 is absent here, so this likely arose from a read error. The chain joins TRBV5-1 to TRBJ1-1; no firm D call. Between the trimmed V and J ends, which lost 4 bases and 1 base, there was a span of 8 bases. The germline CDR1 and CDR2 sequences are SGHRS and YFSETQ. The CDR3 runs to 13 residues. The CDR3 nucleotides are TGCGCCAGCAGCGAGGACGGGAACACTGAAGCTTTCATT. This encodes CASSEDGNTEAFI.